The next 20 T cell receptor beta chains were all read from a single sample in a study of a mutant IDH1 vaccine in newly diagnosed glioma. Generated by immunoSEQ multiplex PCR, the TCRdb table keeps only in-frame clones and is missing some. The sample lists 68,000 or so clones, 79% seen once, with about 7.5% in the top ten. As to time point: baseline, week 1 (first vaccination visit). Treatment noted: pre-vaccination baseline after standard-of-care therapy. The sequencing here drew on PBMCs, taken from a glioma patient treated with radiotherapy, temozolomide or both. The receptors derive from a middle-aged man with glioma.

The V and J genes are TRBV5-5 and TRBJ1-1; 7 nucleotides match TRBD1. V dropped 4 bases and J dropped 7; count of bases not matched to a gene: 7. The CDR3 sequence is 13 residues long. Per germline, CDR1 SGHKS and CDR2 YYEKEE (reference sequence). CDR3 sequence reads: CASSPGQAREAFF. In DNA, the CDR3 is TGTGCCAGCAGCCCTGGACAGGCCCGTGAAGCTTTCTTT.

In its sample, this clone was seen once. This rearrangement joins TRBV4-1 to TRBJ2-7; D possibly corresponds to TRBD2 (6 bases). Per germline, CDR1 MGHRA and CDR2 YSYEKL. The length of the CDR3 is 14 residues. The V and J ends lost 0 bases and 3 bases respectively, with 9 bases between them. The chain's CDR3 is CASSQDSDYYEQYF. For the CDR3, the DNA is TGCGCCAGCAGCCAAGATTCGGACTACTACGAGCAGTACTTC.

This chain connects TRBV6-5 to TRBJ2-2; D possibly corresponds to TRBD1 (6 bases). This CDR3 region has 13 residues. V dropped 9 bases and J dropped 7 bases, with 15 bases sitting between them. CDR1 is MNHEY and CDR2 is SVGAGI in the germline V gene. The CDR3 here is CARYQGLIGELFF. The CDR3 nucleotides are TGTGCCAGATACCAGGGGTTGATCGGGGAGCTGTTTTTT.

V gene TRBV6-5 combines with J gene TRBJ1-2; D uncertain. This CDR3 region has 13 residues. Germline assignment: CDR1 MNHEY and CDR2 SVGAGI. V shed 4 bases and J shed 0 bases, with 6 bases lying between them. The CDR3 nucleotides are TGTGCCAGCAGTTTCGCAGCTAACTATGGCTACACCTTC. This translates into CASSFAANYGYTF.

This clone has just one count. This chain joins TRBV5-4 and TRBJ1-1; 7 bases line up with TRBD1. Germline-derived CDR1 and CDR2 are SGHNT and YYREEE (reference sequence). J gave up 1 base and V 4 bases, and 4 bases lay outside the gene matches. The CDR3 spans 14 residues. The CDR3 nucleotides read TGTGCCAGCAGCAGGGGACAGCCGAACACTGAAGCTTTCTTT. Its protein is CASSRGQPNTEAFF.

This chain uses TRBV27 with TRBJ1-5, with D uncertain. Germline CDR1 is MNHEY and CDR2 is SMNVEV (reference sequence). This CDR3 contains 13 residues. Trimming stripped 9 bases from V and 8 bases from J, with 17 bases between. The CDR3 DNA follows: TGTGCCAGTCCTAGAGAGGGCCGCGAGCCCCAGCATTTT. Its protein is CASPREGREPQHF.

The chain couples TRBV2 to TRBJ2-7, with D possibly TRBD1 on 6 matching bases. CDR3 length: 11 residues. Germline V gene sequence: CDR1 SNHLY, CDR2 FYNNEI. V was clipped by 6 bases and J by 5 bases, with 8 bases between them. The CDR3 DNA reads as TGTGCCAGCAGACCAGGGGACGAGCAGTACTTC. Its protein product is CASRPGDEQYF. Complete variable domain (other parts from reference TRBV2 and TRBJ2-7): EPEVTQTPSHQVTQMGQEVILRCVPISNHLYFYWYRQILGQKVEFLVSFYNNEISEKSEIFDDQFSVERPDGSNFTLKIRSTKLEDSAMYFCASRPGDEQYFGPGTRLTVT.

The V gene is TRBV5-1, the J gene TRBJ2-2; possibly TRBD1 or TRBD2 for D (5 bases each). V shed 7 bases and J shed 3 bases, with 10 bases lying between them. This CDR3 is built from 13 residues. The germline V gene has CDR1 SGHRS and CDR2 YFSETQ. The CDR3 nucleotides are TGCGCCAGCGAGGGGTCGGACACCGGGGAGCTGTTTTTT. This translates into CASEGSDTGELFF.

The gene calls are TRBV30 and TRBJ2-1; 13 bases map to TRBD2. Germline V gene lookup returns CDR1 GTSNPN and CDR2 SVGIG (reference sequence). The CDR3 loop spans 18 amino acids. V lost 0 bases and J lost 0; bases outside the gene matches: 5. The CDR3 loop is CAWSVLAGGWSSYNEQFF. CDR3 coding DNA: TGTGCCTGGAGTGTACTAGCGGGGGGGTGGAGCTCCTACAATGAGCAGTTCTTC. The full variable domain, its missing parts supplied by reference TRBV30 and TRBJ2-1, is SQTIHQWPATLVQPVGSPLSLECTVEGTSNPNLYWYRQAAGRGLQLLFYSVGIGQISSEVPQNLSASRPQDRQFILSSKKLLLSDSGFYLCAWSVLAGGWSSYNEQFFGPGTRLTVL.

The chain links TRBV30 to TRBJ1-4; TRBD1 matches at 8 bases. CDR1 and CDR2 (germline): GTSNPN, SVGIG (reference sequence). J gave up 6 bases and V 2 bases, and 5 bases lay outside the gene matches. This CDR3 region has 14 residues. CDR3 sequence: CAWSPTGAHEKLFF. DNA of the CDR3: TGTGCCTGGAGTCCGACAGGGGCCCATGAAAAACTGTTTTTT.

V and J are TRBV30 and TRBJ1-2; unclear D gene. The CDR3 is 12 amino acids. Trimming shortened V by 5 bases and J by 4 bases, and 11 bases separated the two germline ends. The germline V gene encodes CDR1 GTSNPN and CDR2 SVGIG (reference sequence). CDR3 nucleotides: TGTGCCTGGTCTCAGAATTCCTATGGCTACACCTTC. Translating gives CAWSQNSYGYTF.

The V and J genes are TRBV18 and TRBJ2-5, with TRBD1 matching 8 bases. The CDR3 extends over 15 amino acids. The V segment lost 4 bases and the J segment 5 bases; nucleotides outside the gene matches: 9. The V gene's germline CDR1 is KGHSH and CDR2 LQKENI. The CDR3, as DNA: TGTGCCAGCTCACGGACAGGGAACGCCGGGGAGACCCAGTACTTC. Protein sequence: CASSRTGNAGETQYF.

The V gene is TRBV7-2, the J gene TRBJ1-5; 7 bases line up with TRBD1. J gave up 7 bases and V 2 bases, and 5 bases lay outside the gene matches. CDR3 size: 14 residues. Per germline, CDR1 SGHTA and CDR2 FQGNSA. The CDR3 DNA is TGTGCCAGCAGCTTAAGTTCAGGGGGACAGCCCCAGCATTTT. Translated: CASSLSSGGQPQHF.

The chain links TRBV7-9 to TRBJ1-6; D is unresolved. Trimming took off 1 base at V and 9 bases at J, with 7 bases between the two ends. Germline V gives CDR1 SEHNR, CDR2 FQNEAQ (reference sequence). CDR3 length: 13 amino acids. As DNA, the CDR3 is TGTGCCAGCAGCTTAGGGTTTGGTTCACCCCTCCACTTT. Amino acids: CASSLGFGSPLHF. Supplemented by reference TRBV7-9 and TRBJ1-6, the full variable domain reads DTGVSQNPRHKITKRGQNVTFRCDPISEHNRLYWYRQTLGQGPEFLTYFQNEAQLEKSRLLSDRFSAERPKGSFSTLEIQRTEQGDSAMYLCASSLGFGSPLHFGNGTRLTVT.

The V call is TRBV15, the J call TRBJ1-1, with 7 bases identical to TRBD1. CDR1 is LNHNV and CDR2 is YYDKDF in the germline V gene (reference sequence). The CDR3 length is 17 residues. Trimming took 0 bases from V and 0 from J; bases not matched to a gene: 7. As DNA, the CDR3 is TGTGCCACCAGCAGAGATAAAGACAGGGTAGTGAACACTGAAGCTTTCTTT. It is translated as CATSRDKDRVVNTEAFF. Full variable domain (missing parts from reference TRBV15 and TRBJ1-1): DAMVIQNPRYQVTQFGKPVTLSCSQTLNHNVMYWYQQKSSQAPKLLFHYYDKDFNNEADTPDNFQSRRPNTSFCFLDIRSPGLGDTAMYLCATSRDKDRVVNTEAFFGQGTRLTVV.

The J gene is TRBJ2-7, the V gene TRBV5-4, with 11 bases that match TRBD1. Germline V gene sequence: CDR1 SGHNT, CDR2 YYREEE (reference sequence). The CDR3 is 16 amino acids. V lost 3 bases to trimming and J lost 6 bases; unmatched junction nucleotides: 11. The CDR3 DNA sequence: TGTGCCAGCAGCTCTACTGGACAGGGGGCGCGGGTCGAGCAGTACTTC. Protein: CASSSTGQGARVEQYF. Filled out from reference TRBV5-4 and TRBJ2-7, the complete variable domain reads ETGVTQSPTHLIKTRGQQVTLRCSSQSGHNTVSWYQQALGQGPQFIFQYYREEENGRGNFPPRFSGLQFPNYSSELNVNALELDDSALYLCASSSTGQGARVEQYFGPGTRLTVT.

The chain employs TRBV7-8 and TRBJ1-4; D remains unclear. Germline-derived CDR1 and CDR2 are SGHVS and FQNEAQ. The V gene lost 5 bases and the J gene lost 4 bases, with 17 bases spanning the gap. This CDR3 is 16 amino acids long. CDR3 nucleotide sequence: TGTGCCAGCAGCCCACCAGACGGCGCCTTTAATGAAAAACTGTTTTTT. Translated: CASSPPDGAFNEKLFF.

The chain carries TRBV9 and TRBJ2-6, with D perhaps assigned TRBD1 or TRBD2 (5 bases each). Germline lookup yields CDR1 SGDLS and CDR2 YYNGEE. This CDR3 comprises 19 residues. With 0 bases removed from V and 0 bases from J, the gap between germline ends came to 16 bases. Here the CDR3 reads CASSVARGVGSSGANVLTF. For the CDR3, the DNA is TGTGCCAGCAGCGTAGCTCGAGGGGTCGGGTCCTCTGGGGCCAACGTCCTGACTTTC.

This clone was recorded many times. The rearrangement joins TRBV18 to TRBJ1-4; TRBD1 is a possible D gene (5 bases). CDR3 size: 16 residues. Trimming removed 4 bases at V and 4 bases at J, with 16 bases between. Germline V lookup: CDR1 KGHSH, CDR2 LQKENI. This CDR3 reads CASSLPGPGDNEKLFF. For the CDR3, the DNA is TGTGCCAGCTCACTACCGGGACCTGGGGATAATGAAAAACTGTTTTTT.

The chain is built from TRBV18 and TRBJ2-7; tentatively, D is TRBD1 (5 bases). The CDR3 contains 16 residues. V lost 2 bases and J lost 5, with 19 bases in between. Per the germline V gene, CDR1 is KGHSH and CDR2 is LQKENI. CDR3 sequence: CASSPNGATGTNEQYF. For the CDR3, the DNA is TGTGCCAGCTCACCAAATGGGGCGACGGGTACGAACGAGCAGTACTTC.